The T cell receptor (beta chain) described here comes from a study of T cell changes during pregnancy in multiple sclerosis. The V end lost 1 base, the J end lost 7 bases, and 5 bases lay between the germline ends. The CDR3 extends over 12 amino acids. Germline CDR1 is SGDLS and CDR2 is YYNGEE. Libraries were prepared by immunoSEQ multiplex PCR; TCRdb keeps only in-frame clonotypes and omits some of them. The sample includes some 80,000 clones, about 95% of them seen just once. The sequenced sample was peripheral blood, obtained in the second trimester of pregnancy. The sequence derives from a female donor with multiple sclerosis, enrolled in a pregnancy study. V usage is TRBV9 and J usage is TRBJ2-2; D is ambiguous. The CDR3 region is CASSVINGELFF. CDR3 DNA sequence: TGTGCCAGCAGCGTAATCAACGGGGAGCTGTTTTTT.